One TCR beta chain is described in this entry. This sample was included in a study of CD8+ T cells in alopecia areata. Noted treatment: oral pan-JAK inhibitor, 5-10 mg twice daily. Reverse transcription of extracted RNA yielded cDNA, which provided the sequencing template. TCRdb's table, derived via immunoSEQ multiplex PCR, lists solely in-frame clones and lacks some. This table holds roughly 190,000 clones, about three fifths found once. This sample comprised CD4+ T cells sorted from blood, obtained at week 4, from a patient treated with tofacitinib. This receptor was taken from a human donor with alopecia areata.

The CDR3 reads CASSFGIAKNIQYF. DNA of the CDR3: TGTGCCAGCAGTTTCGGGATAGCCAAAAACATTCAGTACTTC. The gene calls are TRBV28 and TRBJ2-4; weak D call: TRBD2 (5 bases). Germline assignment: CDR1 MDHEN and CDR2 SYDVKM. V dropped 3 bases and J dropped 0 bases, with 6 bases sitting between them. This CDR3 is built from 14 residues.